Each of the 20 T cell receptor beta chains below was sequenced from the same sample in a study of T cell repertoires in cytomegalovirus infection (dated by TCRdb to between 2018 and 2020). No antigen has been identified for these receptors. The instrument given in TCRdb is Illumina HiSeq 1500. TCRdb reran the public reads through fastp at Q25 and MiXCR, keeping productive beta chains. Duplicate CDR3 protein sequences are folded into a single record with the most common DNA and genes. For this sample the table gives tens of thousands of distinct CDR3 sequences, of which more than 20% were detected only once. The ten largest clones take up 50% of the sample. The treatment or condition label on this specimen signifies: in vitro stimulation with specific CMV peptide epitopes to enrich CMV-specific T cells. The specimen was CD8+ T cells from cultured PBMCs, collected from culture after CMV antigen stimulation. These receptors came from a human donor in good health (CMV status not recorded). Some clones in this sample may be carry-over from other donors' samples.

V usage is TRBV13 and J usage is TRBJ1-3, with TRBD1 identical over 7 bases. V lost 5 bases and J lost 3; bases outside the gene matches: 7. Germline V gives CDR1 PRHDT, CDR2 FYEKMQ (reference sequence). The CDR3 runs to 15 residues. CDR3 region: CASSPRDRGGNTIYF. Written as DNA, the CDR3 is TGTGCCAGCAGCCCCCGGGACAGAGGTGGAAACACCATATATTTT.

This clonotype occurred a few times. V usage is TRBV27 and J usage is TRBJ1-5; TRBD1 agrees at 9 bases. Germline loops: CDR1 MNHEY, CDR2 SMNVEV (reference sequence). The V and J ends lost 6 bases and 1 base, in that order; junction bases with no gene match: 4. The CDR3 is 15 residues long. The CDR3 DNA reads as TGTGCCAGCAGAGGGACAGGGTCAAGCAATCAGCCCCAGCATTTT. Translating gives CASRGTGSSNQPQHF.

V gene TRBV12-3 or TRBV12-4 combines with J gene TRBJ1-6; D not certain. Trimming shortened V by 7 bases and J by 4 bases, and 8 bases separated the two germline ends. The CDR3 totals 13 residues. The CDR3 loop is CASKDTYNSPLHF. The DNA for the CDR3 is TGTGCCAGCAAAGACACATATAATTCACCCCTCCACTTT.

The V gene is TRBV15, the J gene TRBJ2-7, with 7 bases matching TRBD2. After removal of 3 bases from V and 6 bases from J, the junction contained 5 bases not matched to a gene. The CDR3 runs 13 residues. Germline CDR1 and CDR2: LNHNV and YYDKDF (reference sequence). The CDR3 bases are TGTGCCACCAGCAGCACTAGCGAAGGCGAGCAGTACTTC. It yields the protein CATSSTSEGEQYF.

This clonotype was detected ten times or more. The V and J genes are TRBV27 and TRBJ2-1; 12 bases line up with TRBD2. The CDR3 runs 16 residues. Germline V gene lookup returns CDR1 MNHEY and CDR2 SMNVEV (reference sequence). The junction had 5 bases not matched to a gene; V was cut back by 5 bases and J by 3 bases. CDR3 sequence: CASSDTSGGNYNEQFF. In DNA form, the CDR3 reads TGTGCCAGCAGTGACACTAGCGGGGGGAACTACAATGAGCAGTTCTTC.

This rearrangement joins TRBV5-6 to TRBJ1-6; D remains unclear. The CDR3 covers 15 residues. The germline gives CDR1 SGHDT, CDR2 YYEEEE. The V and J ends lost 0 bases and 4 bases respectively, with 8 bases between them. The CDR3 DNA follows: TGTGCCAGCAGCTTGGACACCAGTTATAATTCACCCCTCCACTTT. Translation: CASSLDTSYNSPLHF.

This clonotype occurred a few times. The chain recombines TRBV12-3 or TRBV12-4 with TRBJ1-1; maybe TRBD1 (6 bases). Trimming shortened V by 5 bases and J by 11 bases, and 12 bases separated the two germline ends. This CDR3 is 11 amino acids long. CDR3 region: CASSVDRRAFF. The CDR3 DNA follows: TGTGCCAGCAGTGTGGACAGAAGGGCTTTCTTT.

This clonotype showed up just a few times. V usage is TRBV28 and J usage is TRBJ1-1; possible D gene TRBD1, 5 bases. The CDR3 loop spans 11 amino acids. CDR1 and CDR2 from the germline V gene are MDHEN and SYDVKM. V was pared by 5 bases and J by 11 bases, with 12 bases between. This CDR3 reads CASSKGGEAFF. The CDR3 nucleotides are TGTGCCAGCAGTAAGGGAGGGGAGGCTTTCTTT.

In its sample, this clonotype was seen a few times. The CDR3 coding sequence is TGCGCCAGCAGCTTGGGTGAGGAGCAGTACTTC. Translated, it gives CASSLGEEQYF. The rearrangement uses TRBV5-1 and TRBJ2-7; D is uncertain. With 0 bases removed from V and 7 bases from J, the gap between germline ends came to 5 bases. CDR1 is SGHRS and CDR2 is YFSETQ in the germline V gene. This CDR3 comprises 11 residues.

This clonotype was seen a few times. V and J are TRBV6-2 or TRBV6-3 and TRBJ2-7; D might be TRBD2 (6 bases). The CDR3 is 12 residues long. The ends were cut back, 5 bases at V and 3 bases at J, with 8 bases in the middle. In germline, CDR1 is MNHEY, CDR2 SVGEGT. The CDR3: CASSQGGYEQYF. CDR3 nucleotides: TGTGCCAGCAGTCAGGGAGGCTACGAGCAGTACTTC.

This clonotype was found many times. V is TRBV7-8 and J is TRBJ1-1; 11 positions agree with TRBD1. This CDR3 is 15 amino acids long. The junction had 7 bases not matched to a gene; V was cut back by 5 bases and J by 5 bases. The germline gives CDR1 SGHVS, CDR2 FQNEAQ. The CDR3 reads CASSTGTGGGTEAFF. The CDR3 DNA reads TGTGCCAGCAGCACGGGGACAGGGGGTGGAACTGAAGCTTTCTTT.

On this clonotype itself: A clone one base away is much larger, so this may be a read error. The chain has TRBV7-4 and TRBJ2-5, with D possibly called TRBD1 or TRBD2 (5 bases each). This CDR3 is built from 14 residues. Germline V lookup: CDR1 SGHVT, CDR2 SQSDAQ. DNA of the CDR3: TGTGCCAACAGCCCCCGGGACCAACCAGAGACCCAGTACTTC. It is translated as CANSPRDQPETQYF.

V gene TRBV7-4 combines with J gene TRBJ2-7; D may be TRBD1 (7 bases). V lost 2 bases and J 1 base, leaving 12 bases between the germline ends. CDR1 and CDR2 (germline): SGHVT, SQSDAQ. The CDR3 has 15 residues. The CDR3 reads CASSLSRGASYEQYF. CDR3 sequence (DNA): TGTGCCAGCAGCTTAAGCAGGGGGGCGTCCTACGAGCAGTACTTC.

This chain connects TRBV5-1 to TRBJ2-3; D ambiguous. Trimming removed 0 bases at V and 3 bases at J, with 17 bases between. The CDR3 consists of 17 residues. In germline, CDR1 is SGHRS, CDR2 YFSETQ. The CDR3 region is CASSLANGLRPTDTQYF. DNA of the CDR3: TGCGCCAGCAGCTTGGCGAACGGCCTGAGGCCGACAGATACGCAGTATTTT.

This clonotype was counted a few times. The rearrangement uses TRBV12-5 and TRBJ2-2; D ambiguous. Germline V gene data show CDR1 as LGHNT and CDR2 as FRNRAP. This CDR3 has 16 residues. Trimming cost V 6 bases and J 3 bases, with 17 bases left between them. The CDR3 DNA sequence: TGTGCTAGTGGCCCCCCGGTTGAACTTGACACCGGGGAGCTGTTTTTT. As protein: CASGPPVELDTGELFF.

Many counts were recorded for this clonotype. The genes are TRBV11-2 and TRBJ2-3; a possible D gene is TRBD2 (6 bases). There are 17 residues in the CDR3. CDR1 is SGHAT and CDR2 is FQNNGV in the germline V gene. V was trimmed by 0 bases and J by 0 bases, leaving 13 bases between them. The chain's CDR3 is CASSLEGGVASTDTQYF. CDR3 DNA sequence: TGTGCCAGCAGCTTAGAGGGCGGGGTCGCTAGCACAGATACGCAGTATTTT.

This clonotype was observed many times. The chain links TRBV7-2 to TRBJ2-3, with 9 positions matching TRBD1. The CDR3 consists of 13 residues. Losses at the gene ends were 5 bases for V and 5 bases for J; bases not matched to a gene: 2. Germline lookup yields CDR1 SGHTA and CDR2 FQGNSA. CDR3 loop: CASSRTGVDTQYF. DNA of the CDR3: TGTGCCAGCAGCCGGACAGGGGTAGATACGCAGTATTTT.

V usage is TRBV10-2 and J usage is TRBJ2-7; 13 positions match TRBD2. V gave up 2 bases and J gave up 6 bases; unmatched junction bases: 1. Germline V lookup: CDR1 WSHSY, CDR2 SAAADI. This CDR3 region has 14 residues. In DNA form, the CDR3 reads TGCGCCAGCAGTGAGGGACTAGCGGGAGTCGAGCAGTACTTC. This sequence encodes CASSEGLAGVEQYF.

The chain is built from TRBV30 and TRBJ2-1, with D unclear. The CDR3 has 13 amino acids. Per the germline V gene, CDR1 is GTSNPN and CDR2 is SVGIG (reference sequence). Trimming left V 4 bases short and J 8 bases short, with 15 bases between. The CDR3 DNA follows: TGTGCCTGGACCCCTTGGCGAGTACATGAGCAGTTCTTC. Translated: CAWTPWRVHEQFF.

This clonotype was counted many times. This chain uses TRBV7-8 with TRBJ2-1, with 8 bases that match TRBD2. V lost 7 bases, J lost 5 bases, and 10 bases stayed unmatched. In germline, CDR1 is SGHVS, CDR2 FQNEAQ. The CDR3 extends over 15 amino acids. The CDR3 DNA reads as TGTGCCAGCACCACAAGCGGGGGAAATCACAATGAGCAGTTCTTC. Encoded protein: CASTTSGGNHNEQFF.